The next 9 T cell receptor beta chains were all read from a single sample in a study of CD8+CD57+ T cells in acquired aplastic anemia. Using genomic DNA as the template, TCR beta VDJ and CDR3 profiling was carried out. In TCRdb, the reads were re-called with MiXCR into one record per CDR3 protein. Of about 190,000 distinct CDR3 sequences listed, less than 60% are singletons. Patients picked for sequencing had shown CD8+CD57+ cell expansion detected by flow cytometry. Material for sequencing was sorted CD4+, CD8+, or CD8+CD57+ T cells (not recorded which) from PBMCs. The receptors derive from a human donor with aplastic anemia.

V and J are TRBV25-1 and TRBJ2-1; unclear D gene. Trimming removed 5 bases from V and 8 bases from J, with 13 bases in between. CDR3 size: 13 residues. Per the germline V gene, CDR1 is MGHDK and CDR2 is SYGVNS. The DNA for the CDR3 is TGTGCCAGCAGTCCCCATGGGCAGGATGAGCAGTTCTTC. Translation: CASSPHGQDEQFF.

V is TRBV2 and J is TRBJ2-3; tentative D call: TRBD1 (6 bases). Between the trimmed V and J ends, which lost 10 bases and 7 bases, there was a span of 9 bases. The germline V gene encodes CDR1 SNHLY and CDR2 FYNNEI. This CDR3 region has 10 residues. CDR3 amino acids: CANRDNTQYF. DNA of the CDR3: TGTGCCAACCGGGACAATACGCAGTATTTT.

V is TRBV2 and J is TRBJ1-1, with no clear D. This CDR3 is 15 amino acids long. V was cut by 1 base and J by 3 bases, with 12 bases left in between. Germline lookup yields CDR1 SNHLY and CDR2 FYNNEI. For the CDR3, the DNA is TGTGCCAGCAGTGAAGACGTGGGTAGCTACACTGAAGCTTTCTTT. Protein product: CASSEDVGSYTEAFF.

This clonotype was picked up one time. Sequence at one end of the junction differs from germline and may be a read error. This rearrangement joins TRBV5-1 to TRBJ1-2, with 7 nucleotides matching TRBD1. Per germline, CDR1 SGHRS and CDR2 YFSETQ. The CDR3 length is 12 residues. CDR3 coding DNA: TGCGCCAGCAGCTTACAGGGGTATGGCTACGCCTTC. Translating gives CASSLQGYGYAF.

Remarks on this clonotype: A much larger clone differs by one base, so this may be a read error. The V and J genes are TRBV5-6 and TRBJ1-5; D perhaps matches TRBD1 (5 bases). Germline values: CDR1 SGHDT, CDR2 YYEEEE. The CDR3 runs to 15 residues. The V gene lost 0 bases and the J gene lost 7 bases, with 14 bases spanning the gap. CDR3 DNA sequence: TGTGCCAGCAGCTTGGTAGTCGGGGCAGACCAGCCCCAGCATTTT. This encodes CASSLVVGADQPQHF.

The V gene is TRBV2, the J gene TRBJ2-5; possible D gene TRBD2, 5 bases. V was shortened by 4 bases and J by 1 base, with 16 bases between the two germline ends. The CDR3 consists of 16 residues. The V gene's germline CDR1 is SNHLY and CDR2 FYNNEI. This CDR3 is CASSGSKLESQETQYF. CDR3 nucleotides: TGTGCCAGCAGTGGTTCAAAACTAGAGTCCCAAGAGACCCAGTACTTC.

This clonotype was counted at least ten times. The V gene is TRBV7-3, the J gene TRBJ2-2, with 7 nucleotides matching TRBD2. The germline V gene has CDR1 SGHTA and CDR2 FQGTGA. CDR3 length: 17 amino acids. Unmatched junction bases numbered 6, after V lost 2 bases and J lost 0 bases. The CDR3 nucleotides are TGTGCCAGCAGCTTATGGGACTACCCCCCGAACACCGGGGAGCTGTTTTTT. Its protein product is CASSLWDYPPNTGELFF. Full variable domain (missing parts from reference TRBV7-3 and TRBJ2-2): GAGVSQTPSNKVTEKGKYVELRCDPISGHTALYWYRQSLGQGPEFLIYFQGTGAADDSGLPNDRFFAVRPEGSVSTLKIQRTERGDSAVYLCASSLWDYPPNTGELFFGEGSRLTVL.

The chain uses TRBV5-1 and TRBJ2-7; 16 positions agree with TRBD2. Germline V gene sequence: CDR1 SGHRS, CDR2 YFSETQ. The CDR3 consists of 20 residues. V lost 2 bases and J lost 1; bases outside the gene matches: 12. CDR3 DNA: TGCGCCAGCAGCTTTACCTCCGGGACTAGCGGGAGGGCCTGGTCCTACGAGCAGTACTTC. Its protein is CASSFTSGTSGRAWSYEQYF.

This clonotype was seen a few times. CDR3 protein: CASSLVQGAYEQYF. DNA for the CDR3: TGCGCCAGCAGCTTGGTCCAGGGGGCCTACGAGCAGTACTTC. This chain connects TRBV5-1 to TRBJ2-7, with TRBD1 matching over 7 bases. The CDR3 is made up of 14 amino acids. Looked up from germline, CDR1 is SGHRS and CDR2 is YFSETQ. Trimming removed 0 bases from V and 2 bases from J; junction bases left unmatched: 2.